This is a list of T cell receptor beta chains from one sample in a study of T cell changes during pregnancy in multiple sclerosis. This table comes from immunoSEQ multiplex PCR, and its TCRdb copy is limited to in-frame clones, with some not included. This sample has fewer than 85,000 clones, with 93% found just once. The starting material was peripheral blood, obtained in the second trimester of pregnancy. The receptors were sampled from a female donor with multiple sclerosis, enrolled in a pregnancy study. Both conserved end residues are part of each CDR3. The order of the fields is J gene, V gene, D gene, clone size, CDR3 protein, CDR3 DNA. A D gene is named only where the DNA matches it firmly. Clone size is not always given. Where it is, it says once, few, many or a class for expanded clones.

>TRBJ2-2|TRBV19|NA|NA
CASSIEGGHTGELFF
TGTGCCAGTAGTATTGAGGGGGGGCATACCGGGGAGCTGTTTTTT
>TRBJ2-1|TRBV4-1|NA|NA
CASSQSGSGTYNEQFF
TGCGCCAGCAGCCAATCAGGGTCTGGGACCTACAATGAGCAGTTCTTC
>TRBJ2-3|TRBV7-7|TRBD1|NA
CASSLGGADTQYF
TGTGCTAGCAGCTTAGGGGGCGCAGATACGCAGTATTTT
>TRBJ2-7|TRBV27|NA|NA
CASSLIGEPYEQYF
TGTGCCAGCAGTTTAATCGGAGAACCCTACGAGCAGTACTTC
>TRBJ2-5|TRBV7-9|NA|NA
CASSLGASWETQYF
TGTGCCAGCAGCTTAGGGGCTAGCTGGGAGACCCAGTACTTC
>TRBJ1-1|TRBV7-2|NA|NA
CASSDEGGSNTEAFF
TGTGCCAGCAGTGACGAAGGAGGATCAAACACTGAAGCTTTCTTT
>TRBJ1-1|TRBV5-1|NA|NA
CASSYEARWDTEAFF
TGCGCCAGCAGCTACGAGGCGCGATGGGACACTGAAGCTTTCTTT
>TRBJ1-4|TRBV10-1|NA|NA
CASSESPDRLSGEKLFF
TGCGCCAGCAGTGAGTCTCCCGACCGGTTGTCGGGTGAAAAACTGTTTTTT
>TRBJ1-5|TRBV6-1|NA|NA
CASSHQDTQPQHF
TGTGCCAGCAGTCACCAGGACACTCAGCCCCAGCATTTT
>TRBJ2-7|TRBV6-1|TRBD1|once
CASSEQGDSSYEQYF
TGTGCCAGCAGTGAACAAGGGGACAGCTCCTACGAGCAGTACTTC
>TRBJ1-2|TRBV6-1|TRBD1|NA
CASSEAWTGNYGYTF
TGTGCCAGCAGTGAAGCATGGACAGGGAATTATGGCTACACCTTC